Listed here are 7 T cell receptor beta chains from one sample, sequenced in a study of human T cells and chemical hapten exposure (dated by TCRdb to the early 2020s). Receptor libraries were prepared by RACE. The data were produced on a NextSeq 500. TCRdb passed the public sequencing reads through fastp at Q25 and MiXCR, retaining productive beta sequences. CDR3 protein duplicates are merged, each entry listing the most common genes and DNA. The sample records 180,000 or so distinct CDR3 sequences, roughly 15% of which are singletons. The ten largest make up about 1.7% of the sample. What this sample's time point label stands for: patch test 1, 2 weeks after DPC sensitization. The intended sense of this specimen's treatment or condition label: therapeutic diphenylcyclopropenone sensitization with weekly scalp DPC. The sample in question was whole blood, obtained in connection with sensitization to the hapten diphenylcyclopropenone (DPC). The receptors were gathered from a woman aged 25 to 45 with alopecia areata. Some clones in this sample may be carry-over from other donors' samples.

In this sample, this clonotype turned up many times. The chain links TRBV6-4 to TRBJ1-2; no clear D gene. The germline V gene has CDR1 MRHNA and CDR2 SNTAGT. The V end was cut by 5 bases, the J end by 2 bases, with 9 bases between. The CDR3 is made up of 13 amino acids. CDR3 loop: CASSRGKNYGYTF. The CDR3, as DNA: TGTGCCAGCAGTCGAGGAAAGAACTATGGCTACACCTTC.

This clonotype was picked up a small number of times. J is TRBJ2-1 and V is TRBV28; no definite D call. CDR1 MDHEN and CDR2 SYDVKM come from the germline V gene. CDR3 length: 12 amino acids. V shed 6 bases and J shed 10 bases, with 13 bases lying between them. CDR3: CASSLGIWEQFF. The CDR3 DNA is TGTGCCAGCAGCCTAGGGATCTGGGAGCAGTTCTTC.

This clonotype turned up a few times. The V gene is TRBV7-6, the J gene TRBJ2-7; maybe TRBD1 (6 bases). The CDR3 extends over 15 amino acids. CDR1 is SGHVS, CDR2 FNYEAQ, per germline. V was pared by 5 bases and J by 2 bases, with 16 bases between. CDR3 sequence (DNA): TGTGCCAGCAGCCACAGGGAGCGCCCACCCTACGAGCAGTACTTC. This translates into CASSHRERPPYEQYF.

V and J are TRBV5-1 and TRBJ2-6; D is perhaps TRBD2 (6 bases). The length of the CDR3 is 16 residues. The V gene lost 0 bases and the J gene lost 4 bases, with 11 bases spanning the gap. Germline lookup yields CDR1 SGHRS and CDR2 YFSETQ. CDR3 residues: CASSLAPGVGANVLTF. The CDR3 DNA reads TGCGCCAGCAGCTTGGCCCCGGGGGTAGGGGCCAACGTCCTGACTTTC.

This clonotype was picked up many times. In DNA, the CDR3 is TGTGCCAGCAGTTTATTGAGTCGCAAGAACACTGAAGCTTTCTTT. It specifies CASSLLSRKNTEAFF. The chain joins TRBV12-3 or TRBV12-4 to TRBJ1-1; D remains ambiguous. CDR3 size: 15 residues. V lost 2 bases and J 1 base, leaving 11 bases between the germline ends.

The chain carries TRBV7-2 and TRBJ2-3; D possibly matches TRBD1 or TRBD2 (5 bases each). CDR3 size: 14 residues. In germline, CDR1 is SGHTA, CDR2 FQGNSA. V shed 8 bases and J shed 5 bases, with 17 bases lying between them. CDR3 amino acids: CASQGPGPRDTQYF. CDR3 DNA: TGTGCCAGCCAGGGACCCGGTCCTAGAGATACGCAGTATTTT.

This clonotype was counted only a few times. The rearrangement links TRBV5-1 to TRBJ1-4, with 7 bases identical to TRBD1. V dropped 4 bases and J dropped 3; count of bases not matched to a gene: 6. CDR1 and CDR2 from the germline V gene are SGHRS and YFSETQ. CDR3 length: 15 residues. The CDR3 protein is CASSPRQGSNEKLFF. CDR3 in DNA: TGCGCCAGCAGCCCAAGACAGGGATCTAATGAAAAACTGTTTTTT.